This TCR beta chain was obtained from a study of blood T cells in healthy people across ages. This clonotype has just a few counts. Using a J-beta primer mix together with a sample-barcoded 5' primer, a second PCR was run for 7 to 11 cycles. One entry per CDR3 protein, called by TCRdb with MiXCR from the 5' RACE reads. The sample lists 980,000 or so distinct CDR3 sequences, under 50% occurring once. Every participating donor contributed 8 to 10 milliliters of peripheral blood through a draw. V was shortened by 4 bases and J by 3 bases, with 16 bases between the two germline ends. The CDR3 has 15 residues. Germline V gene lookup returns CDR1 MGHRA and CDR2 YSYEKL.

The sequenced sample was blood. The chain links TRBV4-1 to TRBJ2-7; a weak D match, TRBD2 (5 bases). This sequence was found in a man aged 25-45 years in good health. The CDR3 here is CASSPNNLGSYEQYF. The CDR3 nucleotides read TGCGCCAGCAGCCCGAACAATTTAGGGAGCTACGAGCAGTACTTC.